The clone carrying this T cell receptor (beta chain) showed up just once. V lost 1 base, J lost 5 bases, and 1 base stayed unmatched. The CDR3 runs 13 residues. TCRdb keeps only in-frame clones here, not all; method: immunoSEQ multiplex PCR. The repertoire holds more than 300,000 clones, with 88% as singletons. The source of the sample is a study of blood T cell repertoires in COVID-19. The gene calls are TRBV12-3 or TRBV12-4 and TRBJ1-1, with TRBD1 identical over 7 bases. The source material was peripheral blood. The TCR originated in a woman in her 70s with COVID-19, enrolled during active disease. Here the CDR3 reads CASSLGTGTEAFF. In DNA form, the CDR3 reads TGTGCCAGCAGTTTAGGGACAGGTACTGAAGCTTTCTTT.